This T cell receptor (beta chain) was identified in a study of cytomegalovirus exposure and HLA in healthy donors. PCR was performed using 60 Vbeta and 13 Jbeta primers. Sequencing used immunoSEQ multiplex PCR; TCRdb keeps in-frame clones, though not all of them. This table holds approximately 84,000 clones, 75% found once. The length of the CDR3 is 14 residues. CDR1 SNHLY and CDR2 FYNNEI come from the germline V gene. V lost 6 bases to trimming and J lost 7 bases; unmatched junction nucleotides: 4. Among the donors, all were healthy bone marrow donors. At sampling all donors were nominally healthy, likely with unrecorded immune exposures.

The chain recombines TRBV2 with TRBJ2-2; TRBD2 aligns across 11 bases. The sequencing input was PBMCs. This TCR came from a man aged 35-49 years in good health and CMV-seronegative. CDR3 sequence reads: CASSIGLAGGELFF. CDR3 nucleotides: TGTGCCAGCAGCATTGGACTAGCGGGCGGGGAGCTGTTTTTT.